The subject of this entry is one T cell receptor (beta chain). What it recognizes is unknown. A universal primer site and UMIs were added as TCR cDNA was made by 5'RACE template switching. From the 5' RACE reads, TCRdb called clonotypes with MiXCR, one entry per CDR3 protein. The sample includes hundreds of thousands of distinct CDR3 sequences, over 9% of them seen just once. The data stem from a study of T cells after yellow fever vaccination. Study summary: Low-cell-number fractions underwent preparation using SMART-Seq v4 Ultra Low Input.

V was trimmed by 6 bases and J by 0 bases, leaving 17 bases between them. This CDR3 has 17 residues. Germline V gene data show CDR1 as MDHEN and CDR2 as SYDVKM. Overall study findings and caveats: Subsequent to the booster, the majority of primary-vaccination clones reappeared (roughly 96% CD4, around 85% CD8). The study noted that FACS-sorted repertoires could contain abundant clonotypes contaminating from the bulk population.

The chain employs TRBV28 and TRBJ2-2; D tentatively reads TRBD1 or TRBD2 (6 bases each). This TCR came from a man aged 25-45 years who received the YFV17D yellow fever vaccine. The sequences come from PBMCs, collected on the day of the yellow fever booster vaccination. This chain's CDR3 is CASSAQAGGPNTGELFF. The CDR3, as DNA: TGTGCCAGCAGCGCCCAGGCCGGGGGCCCGAACACCGGGGAGCTGTTTTTT.